This passage covers 5 T cell receptor beta chains from one sample sequenced in a study of blood T cell repertoires in COVID-19 (dated by TCRdb to 2020 to 2022). The receptor library was made with the immunoSEQ multiplex PCR assay. TCRdb mirrors the immuneACCESS table, restricted to in-frame sequences. Some clones are absent from its copies; in checked studies, under half trace to an unresolved V gene, and the reason for the others is unknown. The sample profile shows some 270,000 clones; roughly nine tenths of them were found once. About 1.7% of the sample is held by the ten biggest clonotypes. The source material was PBMCs or T cells enriched from blood (not recorded which). Every receptor here comes from a woman in her thirties or forties who had recovered from COVID-19.

The CDR3 spells CAISETRQAWPGDTQYF. For the CDR3, the DNA is TGTGCCATCAGTGAGACTCGACAAGCTTGGCCTGGGGATACGCAGTATTTT. This sequence joins TRBV10-3 and TRBJ2-3, with D uncertain. CDR1 ENHRY and CDR2 SYGVKD come from the germline V gene. This CDR3 region has 17 residues. V gave up 2 bases and J gave up 6 bases, with 21 bases separating them.

V is TRBV2 and J is TRBJ2-2, with TRBD1 identical over 7 bases. Losses at the gene ends were 6 bases for V and 7 bases for J; bases not matched to a gene: 8. Germline CDR1 is SNHLY and CDR2 is FYNNEI. There are 14 residues in the CDR3. In nucleotides, the CDR3 is TGTGCCAGCAGGCTGACAGGGTCGGACGGGGAGCTGTTTTTT. Translation: CASRLTGSDGELFF.

The chain carries TRBV18 and TRBJ2-1; 8 positions agree with TRBD2. V shed 0 bases, J shed 4 bases, and the junction held 8 bases outside the gene matches. Germline loops: CDR1 KGHSH, CDR2 LQKENI. This CDR3 region has 17 residues. The CDR3 DNA sequence: TGTGCCAGCTCACCACCAAGTAGCGCGGGGGGTTACAATGAGCAGTTCTTC. Translating it yields CASSPPSSAGGYNEQFF.

The chain employs TRBV24-1 and TRBJ2-7; D gene unclear. Germline CDR1 and CDR2: KGHDR and SFDVKD. The CDR3 extends over 11 amino acids. The ends were cut back, 4 bases at V and 4 bases at J, with 4 bases in the middle. This CDR3 reads CATSDPYEQYF. The CDR3 DNA is TGTGCCACCAGTGACCCATACGAGCAGTACTTC.

The chain is built from TRBV6-5 and TRBJ1-2; 7 bases map to TRBD1. Germline CDR1 is MNHEY and CDR2 is SVGAGI. The V gene end was trimmed by 4 bases and the J gene end by 0 bases; junction bases not matched to a gene: 5. The CDR3 length is 15 residues. The CDR3 region is CASSLTGVANYGYTF. CDR3 nucleotides: TGTGCCAGCAGTTTAACAGGGGTCGCTAACTATGGCTACACCTTC.